These T cell receptor beta chains were read from a single sample in a study of vaccination and CD4 T cells after COVID-19. One entry per CDR3 protein, called by TCRdb with MiXCR from the PCR reads. The table includes under 20,000 distinct CDR3 sequences, 26% detected once. These TCRs' antigens remain unknown. Sequenced input: cultured CD4+ T cells from blood. Receptors were obtained from a human donor with COVID-19. CDR3s include the opening cysteine and the closing phenylalanine or tryptophan. The D gene is left open where the match is weak. For some rows the clone size is stated as once, few or many, or as a class when expanded; others skip it.

CDR3aa,CDR3nt,d_gene,j_gene,v_gene,abundance
CASSLQSSYEQYF,TGTGCCAGCAGCTTGCAGAGCTCCTACGAGCAGTACTTC,NA,TRBJ2-7,TRBV7-2,few
CASSTPRGGNTEAFF,TGTGCCAGCAGCACCCCCAGGGGAGGGAACACTGAAGCTTTCTTT,NA,TRBJ1-1,TRBV5-4,NA
CASSYSGSGDIYEQYF,TGTGCCAGCAGTTACTCGGGTAGCGGGGATATCTACGAGCAGTACTTC,TRBD2,TRBJ2-7,TRBV6-2/TRBV6-3,NA
CAIGGLALYNEQFF,TGTGCCATCGGGGGACTAGCGCTCTACAATGAGCAGTTCTTC,TRBD2,TRBJ2-1,TRBV10-3,once
CASSLSAVEETQYF,TGTGCCAGCAGCTTAAGTGCGGTGGAAGAGACCCAGTACTTC,NA,TRBJ2-5,TRBV7-2,NA
CASSFGTLGSGVAKNIQYF,TGTGCCAGCAGTTTTGGGACACTAGGTTCAGGGGTAGCCAAAAACATTCAGTACTTC,NA,TRBJ2-4,TRBV12-3/TRBV12-4,NA
CASSLVGKSNQPQHF,TGTGCCAGCAGCTTAGTAGGCAAGAGCAATCAGCCCCAGCATTTT,NA,TRBJ1-5,TRBV7-2,NA
CAWSTGVNYGHTF,TGTGCCTGGAGTACGGGGGTTAACTATGGCCACACCTTC,NA,TRBJ1-2,TRBV30,NA
CSARDPRAGGHVSGHEQFF,TGCAGTGCTAGAGATCCCCGAGCGGGGGGGCATGTCAGCGGTCATGAGCAGTTCTTC,TRBD2,TRBJ2-1,TRBV20-1,few
CASSLASSLNTEAFF,TGTGCCAGCAGCTTAGCGTCCAGCTTGAACACTGAAGCTTTCTTT,NA,TRBJ1-1,TRBV7-6,few
CASSLSGTGGAAFF,TGTGCCAGCAGTTTATCCGGTACCGGGGGGGCAGCTTTCTTT,NA,TRBJ1-1,TRBV28,once
CASSQRGGFGYTF,TGTGCCAGCAGCCAAAGAGGGGGCTTTGGCTACACCTTC,TRBD1,TRBJ1-2,TRBV7-2,NA
CASSLVQYQETQYF,TGTGCCAGCAGCTTAGTTCAGTACCAAGAGACCCAGTACTTC,NA,TRBJ2-5,TRBV7-9,few
CSARGDREGEKLFF,TGCAGTGCTAGGGGGGACAGGGAGGGCGAAAAACTGTTTTTT,TRBD1,TRBJ1-4,TRBV20-1,few
CASSHLASTGPRQYF,TGTGCCAGTAGCCACCTCGCCTCGACGGGTCCAAGGCAGTACTTC,NA,TRBJ2-7,TRBV19,NA
CASSDTKRGCVCTDTQYF,TGTGCCAGCAGTGACACAAAGCGGGGGTGCGTGTGCACAGATACGCAGTATTTT,TRBD2,TRBJ2-3,TRBV6-4,few
CASSFGGAFSEQYF,TGTGCCAGCAGCTTCGGGGGGGCCTTCAGCGAGCAGTACTTC,TRBD2,TRBJ2-7,TRBV5-4,few
CASRGSGGFGELFF,TGTGCCAGCAGGGGTTCAGGGGGCTTCGGGGAGCTGTTTTTT,TRBD1,TRBJ2-2,TRBV6-1,NA
CASSSTGGYEQYF,TGTGCCAGCAGCTCGACAGGGGGCTACGAGCAGTACTTC,TRBD1,TRBJ2-7,TRBV27,few
CASSFLSYEQYF,TGTGCCAGCAGCTTTCTCTCCTACGAGCAGTACTTC,NA,TRBJ2-7,TRBV7-9,NA
CASSYLRRETQYF,TGTGCCAGCAGTTACTTGCGACGGGAGACCCAGTACTTC,NA,TRBJ2-5,TRBV12-3/TRBV12-4,NA
CASSIQGANEQYF,TGTGCCAGTAGTATACAGGGGGCCAACGAGCAGTACTTC,TRBD1,TRBJ2-7,TRBV19,NA
CSVANPGELFF,TGCAGCGTTGCCAATCCCGGGGAGCTGTTTTTT,NA,TRBJ2-2,TRBV29-1,few
CASSGDFGYTF,TGTGCCAGCAGTGGGGATTTTGGCTACACCTTC,NA,TRBJ1-2,TRBV25-1,few
CASSEQRGDTDTQYF,TGTGCCAGCAGTGAACAGCGGGGGGACACAGATACGCAGTATTTT,TRBD2,TRBJ2-3,TRBV6-4,few
CASASEEGSEKLFF,TGTGCCAGCGCTTCGGAAGAGGGTAGTGAAAAACTGTTTTTT,NA,TRBJ1-4,TRBV2,NA
CASNTGTGGNTIYF,TGTGCCAGCAACACCGGGACAGGGGGAAACACCATATATTTT,TRBD1,TRBJ1-3,TRBV7-2,few
CASSQGWLAGGSSGELFF,TGTGCCAGCAGCCAAGGGTGGCTAGCGGGGGGAAGTAGCGGGGAGCTGTTTTTT,TRBD2,TRBJ2-2,TRBV4-2,NA
CASSLEEGGNEQFF,TGTGCCAGCAGTTTAGAGGAGGGGGGCAATGAGCAGTTCTTC,NA,TRBJ2-1,TRBV27,NA
CSASQRFVGADPPLHF,TGCAGTGCTAGCCAACGTTTTGTAGGGGCCGATCCACCCCTCCACTTT,NA,TRBJ1-6,TRBV20-1,NA
CSAGQPQHF,TGCAGCGCAGGCCAGCCCCAGCATTTT,NA,TRBJ1-5,TRBV29-1,NA
CSTRDTVNTGELFF,TGCAGCACCCGGGACACTGTGAACACCGGGGAGCTGTTTTTT,NA,TRBJ2-2,TRBV29-1,NA
CASSRGQNRSNSPLHF,TGTGCCAGCAGTAGAGGACAGAACCGGAGTAATTCACCCCTCCACTTT,NA,TRBJ1-6,TRBV6-2/TRBV6-3,few
CASSLRDRVTEAFF,TGTGCCAGCAGCCTCCGGGACAGGGTCACTGAAGCTTTCTTT,TRBD1,TRBJ1-1,TRBV11-2,NA
CATPGSNSNQPQHF,TGTGCCACCCCAGGCTCTAATAGCAATCAGCCCCAGCATTTT,NA,TRBJ1-5,TRBV28,NA
CASSLNTGAGQETQYF,TGTGCCAGCAGCTTGAACACAGGGGCAGGGCAAGAGACCCAGTACTTC,TRBD1,TRBJ2-5,TRBV11-2,NA
CASSVDRGSYEQYF,TGTGCCAGCTCAGTTGACAGGGGCTCCTACGAGCAGTACTTC,TRBD1,TRBJ2-7,TRBV18,NA
CASSLERTGYGGYTF,TGTGCCAGCAGCTTAGAAAGGACAGGGTACGGTGGCTACACCTTC,TRBD1,TRBJ1-2,TRBV7-2,NA
CASRDTPGQTGVAKNIQYF,TGTGCCAGCAGAGATACCCCAGGACAGACAGGGGTTGCCAAAAACATTCAGTACTTC,TRBD1,TRBJ2-4,TRBV28,NA
CASSLGRGGALNYGYTF,TGTGCCAGCAGTTTAGGGCGGGGCGGGGCCCTTAACTATGGCTACACCTTC,NA,TRBJ1-2,TRBV12-3/TRBV12-4,few
CASSDGTDQPQHF,TGTGCCAGCTCAGACGGGACAGATCAGCCCCAGCATTTT,TRBD1,TRBJ1-5,TRBV18,few
CATGDLPGDEQFF,TGTGCCACCGGGGACCTACCAGGGGATGAGCAGTTCTTC,NA,TRBJ2-1,TRBV27,few
CASSDPGKNTGELFF,TGTGCCAGCAGTGATCCGGGGAAGAACACCGGGGAGCTGTTTTTT,NA,TRBJ2-2,TRBV25-1,few
CASRYDSYEQYF,TGTGCCAGCAGATACGACTCCTACGAGCAGTACTTC,NA,TRBJ2-7,TRBV2,NA
CASRPGGSGGLEQYF,TGTGCCAGCAGGCCCGGGGGTAGCGGGGGCCTCGAGCAGTACTTC,TRBD2,TRBJ2-7,TRBV2,few
CSAEKGRSGDSYEQYF,TGCAGTGCTGAGAAAGGACGGAGCGGCGACTCCTACGAGCAGTACTTC,NA,TRBJ2-7,TRBV20-1,few
CASNPTGTSYEQYF,TGTGCCAGCAACCCAACCGGGACCTCCTACGAGCAGTACTTC,NA,TRBJ2-7,TRBV6-2/TRBV6-3,NA
CASSSRDRSYSNQPQHF,TGTGCCAGCAGCTCCCGGGACAGGTCGTATAGCAATCAGCCCCAGCATTTT,TRBD1,TRBJ1-5,TRBV7-8,few
CAISKPGTVSTDTQYF,TGTGCCATCAGTAAACCCGGGACAGTAAGCACAGATACGCAGTATTTT,TRBD1,TRBJ2-3,TRBV10-3,NA
CVSSRDEGTGTEAFF,TGTGTCAGCTCACGCGACGAGGGGACGGGCACTGAAGCTTTCTTT,NA,TRBJ1-1,TRBV18,NA
CSVPNPRGSTYEQYF,TGCAGCGTACCAAACCCCAGGGGGTCCACCTACGAGCAGTACTTC,TRBD1,TRBJ2-7,TRBV29-1,NA
CASSRDDYGYTF,TGTGCCAGCTCACGTGACGACTACGGCTACACCTTC,NA,TRBJ1-2,TRBV18,NA
CASSSPRGFYGYTF,TGTGCCAGCAGCTCCCCCCGAGGATTTTATGGCTACACCTTC,NA,TRBJ1-2,TRBV11-2,few
CASSLKGKTGELFF,TGTGCCAGCAGCTTAAAAGGAAAGACCGGGGAGCTGTTTTTT,NA,TRBJ2-2,TRBV11-2,NA
CASSLALSNNEQFF,TGTGCCAGCAGCTTAGCGTTAAGTAACAATGAGCAGTTCTTC,NA,TRBJ2-1,TRBV7-8,NA
CASTMRGGAGNSPLHF,TGTGCCAGCACCATGAGGGGCGGGGCAGGGAATTCACCCCTCCACTTT,NA,TRBJ1-6,TRBV27,medium-sized
CASSVAGRGQDNEQFF,TGTGCCAGCAGTGTGGCCGGCAGGGGGCAAGACAATGAGCAGTTCTTC,TRBD1,TRBJ2-1,TRBV6-4,once
CASSLGTDGNTIYF,TGTGCCAGCAGCCTTGGGACCGATGGAAACACCATATATTTT,NA,TRBJ1-3,TRBV11-1,few
CASSERGTISNQPQHF,TGTGCCAGCTCCGAAAGAGGGACGATTAGCAATCAGCCCCAGCATTTT,NA,TRBJ1-5,TRBV18,few